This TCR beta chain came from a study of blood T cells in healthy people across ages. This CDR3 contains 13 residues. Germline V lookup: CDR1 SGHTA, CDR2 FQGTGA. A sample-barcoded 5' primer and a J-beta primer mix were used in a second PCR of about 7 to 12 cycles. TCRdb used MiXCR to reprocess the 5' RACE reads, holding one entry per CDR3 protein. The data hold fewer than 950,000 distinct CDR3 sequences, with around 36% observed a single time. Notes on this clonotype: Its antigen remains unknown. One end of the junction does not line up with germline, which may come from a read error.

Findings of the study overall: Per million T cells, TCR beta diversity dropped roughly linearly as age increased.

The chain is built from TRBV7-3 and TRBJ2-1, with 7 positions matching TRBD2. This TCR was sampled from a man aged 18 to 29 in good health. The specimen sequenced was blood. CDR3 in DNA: TGTGCCTGCAGCGGGACGGCATACAATGAGCAGTTCTTC. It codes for CACSGTAYNEQFF.